Ten or more counts support the clone carrying this TCR beta chain. Profiled with immunoSEQ multiplex PCR; TCRdb holds only in-frame clones, not every one. The table lists under 250,000 clones, about 85% of them singletons. The record originates from a study of blood T cell repertoires in COVID-19. This sequence was found in a man between 25 and 39 years old who had recovered from COVID-19. The sample taken for sequencing was PBMCs or T cells enriched from blood (not recorded which).

The CDR3 coding sequence is TGTGCCAGCAGTGAAAAGTCCGGGGAGAACACTGAAGCTTTCTTT. It encodes CASSEKSGENTEAFF. J is TRBJ1-1 and V is TRBV2; D not certain. The V and J ends lost 2 bases and 1 base respectively, with 11 bases between them. The germline V gene encodes CDR1 SNHLY and CDR2 FYNNEI. CDR3 length equals 15 residues.